This T cell receptor beta chain was identified in a study of T-cell memory formation after mild COVID-19 (TCRdb year 2021). Notes on the research overall: TCR sequence clusters from the two donors were largely donor specific. In two donors, T-cell clones that expanded and contracted after mild COVID-19 were followed by sequencing TCRalpha and TCRbeta repertoires longitudinally. The cohort comprised two young, previously healthy adult volunteers, one female and one male.

This clonotype occurred many times. What antigen it recognizes has not been identified. Qualities for individual bases were not recorded, and no much larger clone is one base off. Sequencer: Illumina NovaSeq 6000. Using 5'RACE with constant-segment primers, TCRalpha and TCRbeta cDNA libraries were constructed, with sample barcodes and unique molecular identifiers added in the process. RNA was extracted from every sample with Trizol reagent. Libraries were amplified in two PCR steps, with a second sample barcode and Illumina TruSeq adapters added in the second step. Sequencing of libraries was performed on an Illumina NovaSeq with 2 x 150 bp paired-end reads. The original pipeline was this. The reads were demultiplexed and collapsed into UMI-guided consensus sequences using migec v1.2.7. Using mixcr v2.1.11, the UMI consensuses were aligned to TRA and TRB V and J templates and assembled into clonotypes. A clonotype was counted as expanded or contracted only if both edgeR and NoisET called the change significant, with noise models trained on biological replicates. edgeR calls used a false discovery rate-adjusted p below 0.01 and a log2 fold-change threshold of 1. PCA with hierarchical clustering of max-normalized trajectories of the 1000 most abundant clonotypes was used as exploratory dynamics analysis. The CD4 or CD8 phenotype of responding clones was assigned using the separately sequenced CD4+ and CD8+ repertoires. TCRdb reprocessing: public reads trimmed at Q25 with fastp, clones called with MiXCR, in-frame beta chains kept. A single entry per CDR3 protein holds the most common genes and DNA from its merged rows. Here the V and J calls rest on TCRdb's processing, not on the authors' analysis. This sample comprises about 150,000 distinct CDR3 sequences, about 5.7% of them detected only once. About 2.1% of the sample is taken by the ten largest.

PBMCs were isolated by Ficoll-Paque density gradient centrifugation. Beyond this particular receptor, the publication reports: The second-wave clones that peaked on day 37 were not confirmed to be SARS-CoV-2 specific. Clones that contracted from day 15 to 85 showed balanced CD4/CD8 phenotypes, whereas a second wave of clones that expanded from day 15 to 37 leaned towards CD4+. Some responding clones were detected in pre-infection memory, which suggested that pre-existing cross-reactive memory T cells had joined the SARS-CoV-2 response. Contracting CD4+ clones were located mainly in the CM and EM memory subsets, whereas CD8+ clones were found to be enriched in EMRA. The study included only two mild cases, and larger cohorts that include severe cases with pre-infection samples were judged to be necessary.

There are 15 amino acids in the CDR3, from cysteine to phenylalanine inclusive. Just the 45-base CDR3 DNA is kept, in frame starting at base 1. V is cut by 3 bases and J by 1 base, and the space between the germline ends is 10 bases. Via the germline V gene, CDR1 is MNHNS and CDR2 SASEGT. The sequenced material came from PBMCs or a T cell subset sorted from them (not recorded which). The sequence was obtained from an adult woman who had mild COVID-19 (a few samples of this study predate the infection). The sample titles of this study are shuffled in the database, so cell type and time point are left out; the donor was told from shared clones. The chain links TRBV6-1 with TRBJ2-4; no D gene call is confident. This receptor has the CDR3 CASSDVGRAKNIQYF. The DNA is TGTGCCAGCAGTGATGTGGGCCGGGCCAAAAACATTCAGTACTTC.